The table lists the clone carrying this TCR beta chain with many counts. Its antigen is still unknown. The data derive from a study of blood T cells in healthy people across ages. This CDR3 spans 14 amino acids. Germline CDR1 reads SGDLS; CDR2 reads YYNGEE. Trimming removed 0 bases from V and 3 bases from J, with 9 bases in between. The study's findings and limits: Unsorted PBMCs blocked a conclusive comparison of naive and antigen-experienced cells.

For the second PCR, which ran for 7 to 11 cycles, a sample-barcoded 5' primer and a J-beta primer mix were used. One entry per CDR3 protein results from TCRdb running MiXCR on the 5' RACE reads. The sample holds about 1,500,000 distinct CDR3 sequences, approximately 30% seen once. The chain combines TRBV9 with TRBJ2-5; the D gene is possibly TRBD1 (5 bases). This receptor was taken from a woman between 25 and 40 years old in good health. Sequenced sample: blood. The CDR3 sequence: CASSVDYRKETQYF. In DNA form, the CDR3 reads TGTGCCAGCAGCGTAGACTACAGGAAAGAGACCCAGTACTTC.